This T cell receptor (beta chain) was documented in a study of blood T cell repertoires in COVID-19. The table came from immunoSEQ multiplex PCR; TCRdb's copy has only in-frame clones and leaves some out. Here the sample spans around 260,000 clones, 75% to 90% being singletons. V lost 5 bases to trimming and J lost 3 bases; unmatched junction nucleotides: 3. Germline loops: CDR1 LNHNV, CDR2 YYDKDF (reference sequence). This CDR3 is 13 amino acids long. Allocation to cohorts depended on clinical history reported by the participants. Recovery among Cohort 3 donors was established by two negative PCRs, clearance, or symptom resolution.

This TCR came from a woman aged 25 to 45 who had recovered from COVID-19. The chain couples TRBV15 to TRBJ2-5; 7 nucleotides match TRBD1. The material sequenced was PBMCs or T cells enriched from blood (not recorded which). CDR3 nucleotides: TGTGCCACCAGCTCCGGGACAGAAGAGACCCAGTACTTC. It encodes CATSSGTEETQYF.